This T cell receptor (beta chain) originates from a study of CD4 T cells in relation to SARS-CoV-2 and coronaviruses. Study background: PBMCs were cultured with antigen for roughly 9 days before TCR beta sequencing. Shared crossreactive spike epitopes were mapped to their HLA restriction.

Points from the study as a whole: In 55% to 75% of donors, memory CD4+ clonotypes crossrecognized SARS-CoV-2 and at least one common cold coronavirus spike.

The method was immunoSEQ multiplex PCR; TCRdb's version includes in-frame clones alone and lacks a portion of them. The table includes under 30,000 clones, about two thirds detected once. With regard to this clone: Its antigen is currently unknown.

Unexposed donor CD4+ T cells date from about 2011-2018, before the COVID-19 pandemic. CD4+ T cells were isolated from the cells after 10 days of culture. As cell numbers allowed, unexposed-donor CD4+ T cells faced SARS-CoV-2 S/N and four cold-coronavirus spikes. The CDR3 loop spans 14 amino acids. Trimming at V came to 4 bases and at J to 7 bases, leaving 9 bases not matched to a gene. Per germline, CDR1 MNHEY and CDR2 SVGEGT. The chain links TRBV6-2 or TRBV6-3 to TRBJ1-2, with TRBD1 identical over 7 bases. The sequence was obtained from a human donor in good health. Sequencing input: CD4+ T cells from PBMCs, cultured in vitro. CDR3 protein: CASSSQQGRGGYTF. The CDR3 DNA is TGTGCCAGCAGTTCGCAACAGGGGAGAGGTGGCTACACCTTC.